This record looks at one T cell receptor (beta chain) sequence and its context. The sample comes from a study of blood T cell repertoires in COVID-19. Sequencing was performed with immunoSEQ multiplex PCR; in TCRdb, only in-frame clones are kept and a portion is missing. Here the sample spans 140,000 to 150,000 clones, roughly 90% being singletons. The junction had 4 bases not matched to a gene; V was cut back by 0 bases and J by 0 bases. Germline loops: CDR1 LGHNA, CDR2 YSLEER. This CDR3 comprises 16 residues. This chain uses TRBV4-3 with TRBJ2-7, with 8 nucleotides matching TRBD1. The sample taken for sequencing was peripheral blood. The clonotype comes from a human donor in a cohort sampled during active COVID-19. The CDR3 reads CASSQDTGGSSYEQYF. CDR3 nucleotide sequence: TGCGCCAGCAGCCAAGATACAGGGGGAAGCTCCTACGAGCAGTACTTC.